The 27 T cell receptor beta chains presented below share a single source sample, sequenced in a study of T-cell memory formation after mild COVID-19. TCRdb used MiXCR to reprocess the 5' RACE reads, holding one entry per CDR3 protein. The top ten hold 27% of the sample, which has roughly 110,000 distinct CDR3 sequences, around 12% seen once. What was sequenced was PBMCs or a T cell subset sorted from them (not recorded which). These TCRs come from an adult woman who had mild COVID-19 (a few samples of this study predate the infection). Cell type and time point are not known.

The chain recombines TRBV4-3 with TRBJ2-5; the D is unclear. Trimming shortened V by 0 bases and J by 2 bases, and 7 bases separated the two germline ends. The CDR3 has 14 residues. Germline assignment: CDR1 LGHNA and CDR2 YSLEER. CDR3 coding DNA: TGCGCCAGCAGCCAAGACCCCGGGCAAGAGACCCAGTACTTC. Translation gives CASSQDPGQETQYF.

This clonotype was detected ten times or more. J is TRBJ2-7 and V is TRBV6-5, with 9 bases lining up with TRBD2. The CDR3 extends over 16 amino acids. CDR1 and CDR2 from the germline V gene are MNHEY and SVGAGI. J lost 2 bases, V lost 0 bases, and 5 bases had no gene match. This CDR3 is CASSYSPSGVTYEQYF. In nucleotides, the CDR3 is TGTGCCAGCAGTTACTCCCCTAGCGGGGTCACCTACGAGCAGTACTTC.

This clonotype has a count of ten or more. The chain employs TRBV7-9 and TRBJ2-1; D possibly corresponds to TRBD1 (6 bases). CDR3 length: 14 residues. Trimming removed 6 bases at V and 4 bases at J, with 13 bases between. Per germline, CDR1 SEHNR and CDR2 FQNEAQ (reference sequence). The CDR3 protein is CASSAGTPYNEQFF. As DNA, the CDR3 is TGTGCCAGCAGTGCCGGGACACCTTACAATGAGCAGTTCTTC.

The rearrangement joins TRBV4-1 to TRBJ1-1; D not resolved. Germline lookup yields CDR1 MGHRA and CDR2 YSYEKL. V was clipped by 4 bases and J by 2 bases, with 17 bases between them. This CDR3 has 16 amino acids. The CDR3 bases are TGCGCCAGCAGCCTTATCCGGGCCCAAGGAAACACTGAAGCTTTCTTT. Protein sequence: CASSLIRAQGNTEAFF.

The chain links TRBV5-4 to TRBJ2-7, with TRBD2 matching 9 bases. J was trimmed by 3 bases and V by 3 bases; bases with no gene match: 7. CDR3 length equals 15 residues. Germline values: CDR1 SGHNT, CDR2 YYREEE (reference sequence). The CDR3 nucleotides are TGTGCCAGCAGCTGGAGCGGGGGGCACAACTACGAGCAGTACTTC. It is translated as CASSWSGGHNYEQYF.

The gene calls are TRBV15 and TRBJ2-2; D ambiguous. CDR3 length: 17 residues. V lost 0 bases, J lost 1 base, and 12 bases lay in between. CDR1 and CDR2 from the germline V gene are LNHNV and YYDKDF (reference sequence). CDR3 in amino acids: CATSRDRAWENTGELFF. The CDR3, as DNA: TGTGCCACCAGCAGAGATCGGGCATGGGAGAACACCGGGGAGCTGTTTTTT. Drawing the rest from reference TRBV15 and TRBJ2-2, the complete variable domain is DAMVIQNPRYQVTQFGKPVTLSCSQTLNHNVMYWYQQKSSQAPKLLFHYYDKDFNNEADTPDNFQSRRPNTSFCFLDIRSPGLGDTAMYLCATSRDRAWENTGELFFGEGSRLTVL.

V gene TRBV21-1 combines with J gene TRBJ1-1. TRBV21-1 is given as a pseudogene. This CDR3 is 12 amino acids long. The CDR3 DNA is TGTGCCAGCAGCATAAGCCAATATGAAGCTTTCTTT. Its translation: CASSISQYEAFF.

This chain links TRBV30 with TRBJ1-2; D perhaps matches TRBD1 (6 bases). This CDR3 comprises 13 residues. Trimming shortened V by 4 bases and J by 3 bases, and 12 bases separated the two germline ends. Germline V gene lookup returns CDR1 GTSNPN and CDR2 SVGIG (reference sequence). The CDR3 sequence: CAWNGGQYYGYTF. The CDR3 nucleotides read TGTGCCTGGAACGGGGGGCAATACTATGGCTACACCTTC.

About this clonotype: At one boundary the junction diverges from the germline segment, which might be a read error. The chain recombines TRBV4-1 with TRBJ2-7; TRBD2 aligns across 8 bases. The CDR3 totals 14 residues. Germline-derived CDR1 and CDR2 are MGHRA and YSYEKL. In nucleotides, the CDR3 is TGCGCCATCAGCCTCTCAGCGGGAGTGTACGAGCAGTACTTC. Translated, it gives CAISLSAGVYEQYF.

This clonotype appeared a few times. This sequence joins TRBV12-3 or TRBV12-4 and TRBJ2-1; 8 bases map to TRBD1. V dropped 5 bases and J dropped 6; count of bases not matched to a gene: 9. The CDR3 has 15 residues. The CDR3 region has the DNA TGTGCCAGCAGTCACATTGGGACAGGAGGCAATGAGCAGTTCTTC. It encodes CASSHIGTGGNEQFF.

The rearrangement joins TRBV7-8 to TRBJ2-5, with a weak D call TRBD2 (6 bases). This CDR3 contains 14 residues. Trimming removed 5 bases at V and 4 bases at J, with 14 bases between. Looked up from germline, CDR1 is SGHVS and CDR2 is FQNEAQ. The CDR3 region has the DNA TGTGCCAGCAGCCCGCGGGACGATACAGAGACCCAGTACTTC. It is translated as CASSPRDDTETQYF.

This clonotype was counted at least ten times. This sequence joins TRBV7-9 and TRBJ1-5; TRBD1 might be the D (5 bases). This CDR3 comprises 15 residues. Looked up from germline, CDR1 is SEHNR and CDR2 is FQNEAQ (reference sequence). Trimming shortened V by 4 bases and J by 1 base, and 11 bases separated the two germline ends. CDR3 sequence: CASSSGTGSNQPQHF. CDR3 coding DNA: TGTGCCAGCAGCTCTGGGACGGGGAGCAATCAGCCCCAGCATTTT.

CDR3 loop: CASSYEGSYEQYF. DNA for the CDR3: TGTGCCAGCAGTTACGAGGGGTCCTACGAGCAGTACTTC. The V call is TRBV6-5, the J call TRBJ2-7; D is possibly TRBD1 or TRBD2 (5 bases each). Germline V gene data show CDR1 as MNHEY and CDR2 as SVGAGI. The CDR3 has 13 residues. The germline V and J ends were trimmed by 2 bases and 1 base, with 6 bases remaining between them.

This clonotype was seen only a few times. The chain joins TRBV13 to TRBJ2-2, with 7 bases aligning to TRBD2. The CDR3 is 13 residues long. Germline values: CDR1 PRHDT, CDR2 FYEKMQ (reference sequence). J gave up 7 bases and V 5 bases, and 4 bases lay outside the gene matches. CDR3 in amino acids: CASSREENGELFF. The DNA for the CDR3 is TGTGCCAGCAGCCGGGAGGAGAACGGGGAGCTGTTTTTT.

J is TRBJ1-2 and V is TRBV7-9; TRBD1 matches at 8 bases. The V gene's germline CDR1 is SEHNR and CDR2 FQNEAQ (reference sequence). J lost 4 bases, V lost 7 bases, and 11 bases had no gene match. The CDR3 runs to 15 residues. The CDR3 loop reads CASTTGGQARYGYTF. CDR3 DNA sequence: TGTGCCAGCACCACCGGGGGACAGGCCCGCTATGGCTACACCTTC.

This clonotype was counted a few times. The chain carries TRBV5-8 and TRBJ2-1; 7 nucleotides line up with TRBD1. The CDR3 has 16 amino acids. J gave up 2 bases and V 4 bases, and 9 bases lay outside the gene matches. The germline V gene has CDR1 SGHTS and CDR2 YDEGEE. The CDR3 is CASSPQTGDPYNEQFF. CDR3 nucleotides: TGTGCCAGCAGCCCTCAAACAGGGGATCCCTACAATGAGCAGTTCTTC.

This clonotype was observed a single time. V usage is TRBV24-1 and J usage is TRBJ2-1; 8 bases align to TRBD2. The CDR3 sequence is 15 residues long. The V gene end was trimmed by 5 bases and the J gene end by 7 bases; junction bases not matched to a gene: 9. CDR1 and CDR2 (germline): KGHDR, SFDVKD. The DNA of the CDR3 is TGTGCCACCAGTGTTCATAGCGGGAACGGGAATGAGCAGTTCTTC. Translated, it gives CATSVHSGNGNEQFF.

This clonotype was counted between two and nine times. The genes are TRBV24-1 and TRBJ2-5, with D perhaps matching TRBD2 (6 bases). Per germline, CDR1 KGHDR and CDR2 SFDVKD. The CDR3 extends over 13 amino acids. V was pared by 7 bases and J by 1 base, with 9 bases between. This CDR3 reads CATRGGSQETQYF. Here the CDR3 DNA reads TGTGCCACCAGGGGAGGATCCCAAGAGACCCAGTACTTC.

This rearrangement joins TRBV20-1 to TRBJ1-2; 8 bases are shared with TRBD1. The germline gives CDR1 DFQATT, CDR2 SNEGSKA (reference sequence). The V and J ends lost 6 bases and 6 bases, in that order; junction bases with no gene match: 6. The CDR3 sequence is 12 residues long. Here the CDR3 reads CSAFDRGHGYTF. Here the CDR3 DNA reads TGCAGTGCCTTTGACAGGGGACATGGCTACACCTTC.

V and J are TRBV6-4 and TRBJ2-3, with TRBD1 matching over 8 bases. Germline trimming cut 6 bases from V and 3 bases from J; bases unmatched to any gene: 8. CDR3 length equals 15 residues. The germline V gene encodes CDR1 MRHNA and CDR2 SNTAGT. The CDR3 is CASSAQGARTDTQYF. The CDR3, as DNA: TGTGCCAGCAGCGCTCAGGGGGCGCGGACAGATACGCAGTATTTT.

The chain is built from TRBV12-3 or TRBV12-4 and TRBJ2-7, with 15 positions matching TRBD2. Germline trimming cut 3 bases from V and 6 bases from J; bases unmatched to any gene: 0. This CDR3 region has 14 residues. CDR3 coding DNA: TGTGCCAGCAGTTTGGGACTAGCGGGGGGCGAGCAGTACTTC. This sequence encodes CASSLGLAGGEQYF.

The chain carries TRBV20-1 and TRBJ2-3, with TRBD2 identical over 11 bases. CDR1 and CDR2 from the germline V gene are DFQATT and SNEGSKA (reference sequence). Trimming cost V 5 bases and J 2 bases; bases outside gene matches: 3. The CDR3 totals 14 residues. DNA of the CDR3: TGCAGTGCTTTACTAGCGGGGGACACAGATACGCAGTATTTT. This encodes CSALLAGDTDTQYF.

This clonotype was found a few times. V and J are TRBV7-3 and TRBJ2-3; TRBD1 aligns across 9 bases. CDR1 and CDR2 (germline): SGHTA, FQGTGA. There are 15 residues in the CDR3. The J segment lost 2 bases and the V segment lost 5 bases, leaving 5 bases of the junction unmatched. The CDR3 coding sequence is TGTGCCAGCAGCCTCACAGGGGGCCTCACAGATACGCAGTATTTT. It yields the protein CASSLTGGLTDTQYF.

This clonotype was seen a few times. The chain employs TRBV11-2 and TRBJ1-2, with 9 bases aligning to TRBD1. The CDR3 length is 15 residues. Trimming at V came to 1 base and at J to 8 bases, leaving 8 bases not matched to a gene. Per the germline V gene, CDR1 is SGHAT and CDR2 is FQNNGV. The chain's CDR3 is CASSLVRTGADGYTF. In DNA form, the CDR3 reads TGTGCCAGCAGCTTAGTCCGGACAGGGGCAGACGGCTACACCTTC.

The chain carries TRBV5-6 and TRBJ2-2; the D gene is possibly TRBD2 (6 bases). Trimming pared 0 bases from V and 7 bases from J, leaving 13 bases between. This CDR3 spans 15 amino acids. CDR1 is SGHDT and CDR2 is YYEEEE in the germline V gene. The CDR3 bases are TGTGCCAGCAGCTTGGGACGGCTTAGCGGCGGGGAGCTGTTTTTT. It specifies CASSLGRLSGGELFF. Full variable domain (outside the CDR3, taken from reference TRBV5-6 and TRBJ2-2): DAGVTQSPTHLIKTRGQQVTLRCSPKSGHDTVSWYQQALGQGPQFIFQYYEEEERQRGNFPDRFSGHQFPNYSSELNVNALLLGDSALYLCASSLGRLSGGELFFGEGSRLTVL.

The rearrangement links TRBV7-6 to TRBJ2-3; the D is unclear. The CDR3 covers 12 residues. Germline V gives CDR1 SGHVS, CDR2 FNYEAQ. V shed 1 base and J shed 6 bases, with 5 bases lying between them. The CDR3 region has the DNA TGTGCCAGCAGCTTAGGCGATGATACGCAGTATTTT. Its translation: CASSLGDDTQYF.

In this sample, this clonotype turned up a few times. The V call is TRBV5-5, the J call TRBJ1-2; D may be TRBD1 (5 bases). V was pared by 0 bases and J by 4 bases, with 10 bases between. CDR3 size: 14 residues. Looked up from germline, CDR1 is SGHKS and CDR2 is YYEKEE (reference sequence). CDR3 coding DNA: TGTGCCAGCAGCTTGGACAGGTGGGGCTATGGCTACACCTTC. Amino acids: CASSLDRWGYGYTF.